Following are 14 T cell receptor beta chains from one sample sequenced in a study of cytomegalovirus exposure and HLA in healthy donors. The PCR employed 60 Vbeta primers together with 13 Jbeta primers. TCRdb's table, derived via immunoSEQ multiplex PCR, lists solely in-frame clones and lacks some. The sample consists of roughly 110,000 clones, around 73% of them appearing once. The specimen sequenced was PBMCs. The receptor source for this set is a woman in her thirties in good health and CMV-seropositive.

The chain joins TRBV4-2 to TRBJ2-1, with TRBD1 matching 9 bases. Trimming at V came to 1 base and at J to 8 bases, leaving 6 bases not matched to a gene. Germline CDR1 and CDR2: LGHNA and YNFKEQ. This CDR3 spans 15 amino acids. The DNA for the CDR3 is TGTGCCAGCAGCCAAGTAGGAGGGACAGGGTATGAGCAGTTCTTC. It encodes CASSQVGGTGYEQFF.

This clone was counted only a few times. V is TRBV7-8 and J is TRBJ1-4; TRBD1 is a possible D gene (5 bases). Germline lookup yields CDR1 SGHVS and CDR2 FQNEAQ. The V and J ends lost 6 bases and 5 bases respectively, with 13 bases between them. CDR3 length equals 14 residues. CDR3 DNA: TGTGCCAGCAGTCCAGGGCCCCCGAATGAAAAACTGTTTTTT. The encoded protein is CASSPGPPNEKLFF.

V is TRBV7-9 and J is TRBJ2-1; perhaps TRBD1 as D (5 bases). The ends were cut back, 1 base at V and 11 bases at J, with 12 bases in the middle. The germline V gene has CDR1 SEHNR and CDR2 FQNEAQ (reference sequence). The CDR3 runs to 13 residues. The DNA of the CDR3 is TGTGCCAGCAGCTTAGGGGGCGGCCCGCAGCAGTTCTTC. Protein sequence: CASSLGGGPQQFF. Full variable domain (outside the CDR3, taken from reference TRBV7-9 and TRBJ2-1): DTGVSQNPRHKITKRGQNVTFRCDPISEHNRLYWYRQTLGQGPEFLTYFQNEAQLEKSRLLSDRFSAERPKGSFSTLEIQRTEQGDSAMYLCASSLGGGPQQFFGPGTRLTVL.

The V and J genes are TRBV12-5 and TRBJ2-2, with 9 bases matching TRBD1. Per the germline V gene, CDR1 is LGHNT and CDR2 is FRNRAP. V shed 4 bases, J shed 2 bases, and the junction held 8 bases outside the gene matches. This CDR3 contains 17 residues. In DNA form, the CDR3 reads TGTGCTAGTGGTTCACTCCCGGGACAGGGAAACACCGGGGAGCTGTTTTTT. This codes for CASGSLPGQGNTGELFF.

The gene calls are TRBV9 and TRBJ2-1; perhaps TRBD2 as D (5 bases). Trimming pared 3 bases from V and 7 bases from J, leaving 17 bases between. Germline CDR1 is SGDLS and CDR2 is YYNGEE. The CDR3 consists of 15 residues. In nucleotides, the CDR3 is TGTGCCAGCAGCGCCTTCGAACTAGTTGAGAATGAGCAGTTCTTC. This translates into CASSAFELVENEQFF.

The chain joins TRBV7-2 to TRBJ2-5, with TRBD2 matching over 9 bases. Trimming removed 0 bases from V and 4 bases from J; junction bases left unmatched: 9. In germline, CDR1 is SGHTA, CDR2 FQGNSA. This CDR3 has 17 amino acids. CDR3 residues: CASSLAPGLALSETQYF. Here the CDR3 DNA reads TGTGCCAGCAGCTTAGCGCCGGGACTAGCTTTGTCAGAGACCCAGTACTTC.

The V and J genes are TRBV6-6 and TRBJ1-1; maybe TRBD1 (6 bases). CDR3 length equals 13 residues. The V and J ends lost 6 bases and 7 bases respectively, with 15 bases between them. Germline CDR1 is MNHNY and CDR2 is SVGAGI (reference sequence). CDR3 sequence reads: CASSPGGGFEAFF. The CDR3 region has the DNA TGTGCCAGCAGCCCCGGGGGGGGCTTTGAAGCTTTCTTT.

A few counts support this clone. V and J are TRBV6-5 and TRBJ2-7, with TRBD1 identical over 9 bases. The J segment lost 4 bases and the V segment lost 0 bases, leaving 4 bases of the junction unmatched. Germline CDR1 MNHEY, CDR2 SVGAGI. The CDR3 extends over 15 amino acids. In DNA form, the CDR3 reads TGTGCCAGCAGTTACTCGAAACAGGGGGCTTACGAGCAGTACTTC. This sequence encodes CASSYSKQGAYEQYF.

This clone was recorded once. J is TRBJ2-5 and V is TRBV13, with TRBD2 matching over 9 bases. The DNA end is more similar to TRBJ2-7, so the J call may be wrong. CDR3 length: 14 amino acids. Per the germline V gene, CDR1 is PRHDT and CDR2 is FYEKMQ (reference sequence). As DNA, the CDR3 is TGTGCCAGCAACACAGGACTAGCGATCCACGAGCAGTACTTC. It encodes CASNTGLAIHEQYF.

This rearrangement joins TRBV27 to TRBJ1-2; maybe TRBD1 (6 bases). V was shortened by 4 bases and J by 3 bases, with 12 bases between the two germline ends. Per germline, CDR1 MNHEY and CDR2 SMNVEV (reference sequence). The CDR3 is made up of 14 amino acids. The CDR3 DNA reads as TGTGCCAGCAGTTCGGCAGGGGCCGACTATGGCTACACCTTC. The encoded protein is CASSSAGADYGYTF.

This clone has a handful of counts. The chain links TRBV5-1 to TRBJ2-3, with 14 bases fitting TRBD2. With V trimmed by 6 bases and J by 0 bases, 9 bases remained unmatched. The CDR3 has 18 amino acids. Germline assignment: CDR1 SGHRS and CDR2 YFSETQ. The CDR3 spells CASTPRGTSGSSTDTQYF. As DNA, the CDR3 is TGCGCCAGCACCCCCCGCGGGACTAGCGGGAGCAGCACAGATACGCAGTATTTT.

Judged by abundance, this clone is medium-sized. This chain joins TRBV6-4 and TRBJ1-1; the D gene is possibly TRBD1 (5 bases). Trimming shortened V by 4 bases and J by 2 bases, and 11 bases separated the two germline ends. The germline V gene has CDR1 MRHNA and CDR2 SNTAGT. The CDR3 contains 14 residues. This CDR3 reads CASSASTVNTEAFF. In nucleotides, the CDR3 is TGTGCCAGCAGTGCCTCGACAGTCAACACTGAAGCTTTCTTT.

The sample holds a few counts of this clone. The genes are TRBV25-1 and TRBJ2-5; TRBD2 matches 11 bases. CDR3 length: 17 amino acids. Germline V lookup: CDR1 MGHDK, CDR2 SYGVNS. Trimming cost V 2 bases and J 5 bases; bases outside gene matches: 10. In DNA form, the CDR3 reads TGTGCCAGCAGTGAAAAGCCCACTAGCGGGGGTAGGGAGACCCAGTACTTC. Its protein is CASSEKPTSGGRETQYF.

A few counts support this clone. The V gene is TRBV6-1, the J gene TRBJ1-1; D is uncertain. This CDR3 has 13 amino acids. Trimming pared 6 bases from V and 2 bases from J, leaving 10 bases between. Germline loops: CDR1 MNHNS, CDR2 SASEGT. In DNA form, the CDR3 reads TGTGCCAGCAGGCGTAACGATAACACTGAAGCTTTCTTT. Translation gives CASRRNDNTEAFF.